The 30 T cell receptor beta chains below were found in one sample sequenced in a study of T cells after yellow fever vaccination. TCRdb reanalysed the 5' RACE reads using MiXCR and keeps one entry per CDR3 protein. The repertoire holds 350,000 to 450,000 distinct CDR3 sequences, with 6.2% as singletons. This sample comprised PBMCs, obtained 5 days after the yellow fever booster vaccination. The receptors originated from a man between 25 and 39 years old who received the YFV17D yellow fever vaccine.

The rearrangement uses TRBV3-1 and TRBJ2-2; 7 bases map to TRBD1. CDR3 size: 18 residues. V shed 0 bases, J shed 6 bases, and the junction held 13 bases outside the gene matches. Germline assignment: CDR1 LGHDT and CDR2 YNNKEL (reference sequence). The chain's CDR3 is CASSQDPFRGRSAGELFF. The CDR3 DNA reads TGTGCCAGCAGCCAAGATCCCTTCAGGGGGAGAAGCGCCGGGGAGCTGTTTTTT.

This clonotype was observed a handful of times. This chain joins TRBV4-3 and TRBJ2-6, with D perhaps TRBD1 (5 bases). The CDR3 spans 19 residues. Trimming took off 0 bases at V and 0 bases at J, with 15 bases between the two ends. Germline V gene data show CDR1 as LGHNA and CDR2 as YSLEER. The chain's CDR3 is CASSQEAQGILSGANVLTF. As DNA, the CDR3 is TGCGCCAGCAGCCAAGAGGCTCAGGGAATCCTCTCTGGGGCCAACGTCCTGACTTTC.

Many counts were recorded for this clonotype. This chain connects TRBV29-1 to TRBJ1-2; 8 bases agree with TRBD1. The germline gives CDR1 SQVTM, CDR2 ANQGSEA. J was trimmed by 8 bases and V by 5 bases; bases with no gene match: 7. The CDR3 consists of 12 residues. The CDR3 here is CSVSTGGFGYTF. In nucleotides, the CDR3 is TGCAGCGTTAGCACAGGGGGTTTCGGCTACACCTTC.

This rearrangement joins TRBV18 to TRBJ2-7; TRBD2 is a possible D gene (5 bases). The germline V and J ends were trimmed by 1 base and 3 bases, with 10 bases remaining between them. Per germline, CDR1 KGHSH and CDR2 LQKENI. CDR3 size: 14 residues. The chain's CDR3 is CASSPQGDYYEQYF. The CDR3 DNA follows: TGTGCCAGCTCACCACAGGGAGATTACTACGAGCAGTACTTC.

This rearrangement joins TRBV27 to TRBJ1-1, with D uncertain. V was pared by 4 bases and J by 0 bases, with 9 bases between. Per the germline V gene, CDR1 is MNHEY and CDR2 is SMNVEV (reference sequence). The length of the CDR3 is 14 residues. CDR3 coding DNA: TGTGCCAGCAGTTACAATGGGCTGAACACTGAAGCTTTCTTT. Protein sequence: CASSYNGLNTEAFF.

This clonotype was seen only a few times. This chain links TRBV7-2 with TRBJ2-7; 7 bases fit TRBD1. Germline loops: CDR1 SGHTA, CDR2 FQGNSA. V dropped 5 bases and J dropped 3; count of bases not matched to a gene: 10. This CDR3 has 15 amino acids. CDR3 sequence (DNA): TGTGCCAGCAGCAACCACGGGACAGCCAGCTACGAGCAGTACTTC. This sequence encodes CASSNHGTASYEQYF.

This clonotype was picked up many times. V and J are TRBV4-3 and TRBJ2-1; TRBD2 matches 10 bases. Germline V gives CDR1 LGHNA, CDR2 YSLEER. V gave up 2 bases and J gave up 15 bases; unmatched junction bases: 7. The CDR3 is made up of 13 amino acids. The CDR3 spells CASSQSLAGLRFF. CDR3 DNA: TGCGCCAGCAGCCAATCACTAGCGGGACTCCGGTTCTTC.

This clonotype was detected ten times or more. The chain combines TRBV18 with TRBJ2-7, with 9 positions matching TRBD2. Germline V gene data show CDR1 as KGHSH and CDR2 as LQKENI. With V trimmed by 6 bases and J by 2 bases, 8 bases remained unmatched. The CDR3 sequence is 15 residues long. As DNA, the CDR3 is TGTGCCAGCTCTCCCCCCGGGACTAGCCCCTACGAGCAGTACTTC. It specifies CASSPPGTSPYEQYF.

This clonotype was counted at least ten times. This chain connects TRBV6-5 to TRBJ2-4, with D perhaps TRBD1 (6 bases). CDR1 and CDR2 (germline): MNHEY, SVGAGI. Trimming took off 0 bases at V and 5 bases at J, with 11 bases between the two ends. The length of the CDR3 is 15 residues. This CDR3 is CASSYSTGQQNIQYF. DNA of the CDR3: TGTGCCAGCAGTTACTCTACAGGGCAGCAAAACATTCAGTACTTC.

This clonotype has just a few counts. This sequence joins TRBV7-9 and TRBJ2-1; the match to TRBD2 covers 7 bases. Germline CDR1 reads SEHNR; CDR2 reads FQNEAQ (reference sequence). This CDR3 is 12 amino acids long. J gave up 10 bases and V 0 bases, and 0 bases lay outside the gene matches. CDR3 in amino acids: CASSLAREEQFF. The CDR3 DNA follows: TGTGCCAGCAGCTTAGCGCGGGAGGAGCAGTTCTTC. Using reference TRBV7-9 and TRBJ2-1 for the parts outside the CDR3, the full variable domain is DTGVSQNPRHKITKRGQNVTFRCDPISEHNRLYWYRQTLGQGPEFLTYFQNEAQLEKSRLLSDRFSAERPKGSFSTLEIQRTEQGDSAMYLCASSLAREEQFFGPGTRLTVL.

This clonotype has ten or more counts. J is TRBJ2-3 and V is TRBV11-1, with 7 bases fitting TRBD2. The CDR3 contains 18 residues. The V gene's germline CDR1 is SGHAT and CDR2 FQDESV (reference sequence). J gave up 1 base and V 4 bases, and 14 bases lay outside the gene matches. The CDR3 DNA reads as TGTGCCAGCAGCTCCGTTTGGGGCGGGAGTCTGGGCACAGATACGCAGTATTTT. As protein: CASSSVWGGSLGTDTQYF.

The table lists this clonotype with many counts. The chain employs TRBV7-2 and TRBJ1-1; 7 bases fit TRBD1. CDR1 is SGHTA, CDR2 FQGNSA, per germline. The V segment lost 6 bases and the J segment 1 base; nucleotides outside the gene matches: 8. The CDR3 sequence is 15 residues long. Here the CDR3 DNA reads TGTGCCAGCAGGTCCAAGGGGGCCCGGAACACTGAAGCTTTCTTT. Translation: CASRSKGARNTEAFF.

The chain is built from TRBV20-1 and TRBJ2-3; 8 bases fit TRBD2. CDR1 DFQATT and CDR2 SNEGSKA come from the germline V gene (reference sequence). This CDR3 has 13 amino acids. J was trimmed by 4 bases and V by 7 bases; bases with no gene match: 7. The CDR3 loop is CSETGTRADTQYF. CDR3 bases: TGCAGTGAAACCGGGACTAGGGCAGATACGCAGTATTTT.

This clonotype has only a few counts. The rearrangement links TRBV6-5 to TRBJ1-2; weak D call: TRBD1 (5 bases). The germline V and J ends were trimmed by 2 bases and 5 bases, with 9 bases remaining between them. Germline-derived CDR1 and CDR2 are MNHEY and SVGAGI. This CDR3 has 13 amino acids. CDR3 in DNA: TGTGCCAGCAGTTACGACGAGGGGTATGGCTACACCTTC. This sequence encodes CASSYDEGYGYTF.

This clonotype was seen many times. CDR3 coding DNA: TGCAGCGTTGACTCAAACCCCTACAATGAGCAGTTCTTC. Its translation is CSVDSNPYNEQFF. This chain links TRBV29-1 with TRBJ2-1; D gene unclear. CDR3 length: 13 residues. V was cut by 3 bases and J by 2 bases, with 8 bases left in between. Germline lookup yields CDR1 SQVTM and CDR2 ANQGSEA.

This clonotype occurred a few times. The chain combines TRBV7-6 with TRBJ1-4; D is possibly TRBD1 (5 bases). Trimming took 4 bases from V and 0 from J, leaving 12 bases between them. The germline CDR1 and CDR2 sequences are SGHVS and FNYEAQ. The CDR3 length is 16 residues. The CDR3 loop is CASSSTRGSTNEKLFF. As DNA, the CDR3 is TGTGCCAGCAGCTCGACTCGGGGGTCAACTAATGAAAAACTGTTTTTT.

This clonotype was observed many times. The chain uses TRBV21-1 and TRBJ2-4; the table's D call TRBD2 went unverified against the DNA. TRBV21-1 is tagged as a pseudogene. This CDR3 has 18 residues. The CDR3, as DNA: TGTGCCAGCAGCAGCGAGGTGGTGACTAGCGGGACCCAATGTATTCAGTACTTC. This gives the protein CASSSEVVTSGTQCIQYF.

This clonotype occurred a few times. This chain links TRBV12-3 or TRBV12-4 with TRBJ2-1; D might be TRBD2 (5 bases). With 2 bases removed from V and 9 bases from J, the gap between germline ends came to 11 bases. This CDR3 region has 13 residues. The CDR3 nucleotides are TGTGCCAGCAGTTTAAGGGAGAACAGTGAGCAGTTCTTC. It specifies CASSLRENSEQFF.

This clonotype has just a few counts. V and J are TRBV6-2 or TRBV6-3 and TRBJ2-1; D is unresolved. The germline gives CDR1 MNHEY, CDR2 SVGEGT. The V and J ends lost 6 bases and 7 bases respectively, with 7 bases between them. The CDR3 runs 11 residues. CDR3: CASRVDNEQFF. DNA of the CDR3: TGTGCCAGCAGGGTAGATAATGAGCAGTTCTTC.

The J gene is TRBJ2-7, the V gene TRBV30; 12 bases are shared with TRBD2. The CDR3 covers 14 residues. Unmatched junction bases numbered 6, after V lost 4 bases and J lost 5 bases. Looked up from germline, CDR1 is GTSNPN and CDR2 is SVGIG (reference sequence). CDR3 DNA sequence: TGTGCCTGGAATCCGGGACTAGCGGGTCACGAGCAGTACTTC. Translation: CAWNPGLAGHEQYF.

This chain joins TRBV28 and TRBJ1-3; TRBD1 is a possible D gene (6 bases). The CDR3 consists of 14 residues. V was pared by 7 bases and J by 2 bases, with 12 bases between. Germline V gene lookup returns CDR1 MDHEN and CDR2 SYDVKM. As DNA, the CDR3 is TGTGCCAGCATCGGCAGGGGCACTGGAAACACCATATATTTT. It codes for CASIGRGTGNTIYF. Using reference TRBV28 and TRBJ1-3 for the parts outside the CDR3, the full variable domain is DVKVTQSSRYLVKRTGEKVFLECVQDMDHENMFWYRQDPGLGLRLIYFSYDVKMKEKGDIPEGYSVSREKKERFSLILESASTNQTSMYLCASIGRGTGNTIYFGEGSWLTVV.

This clonotype was counted at least ten times. The rearrangement links TRBV12-3 or TRBV12-4 to TRBJ2-7; D gene unclear. The CDR3 covers 13 residues. The V gene lost 8 bases and the J gene lost 0 bases, with 11 bases spanning the gap. The CDR3 region is CASGLGYSYEQYF. The CDR3 DNA reads TGTGCCAGCGGCCTGGGCTACTCCTACGAGCAGTACTTC.

This sequence joins TRBV4-3 and TRBJ2-3; unclear D gene. CDR1 and CDR2 from the germline V gene are LGHNA and YSLEER. V lost 5 bases and J lost 0, with 12 bases in between. This CDR3 has 15 residues. For the CDR3, the DNA is TGCGCCAGCAGCACAGAGTACGGGAGCACAGATACGCAGTATTTT. Residues: CASSTEYGSTDTQYF.

This clonotype was seen ten or more times. This chain joins TRBV5-1 and TRBJ2-7; 9 nucleotides agree with TRBD2. This CDR3 spans 17 amino acids. Germline values: CDR1 SGHRS, CDR2 YFSETQ. Germline trimming cut 1 base from V and 5 bases from J; bases unmatched to any gene: 13. CDR3: CASSLRGAGGPIDEQYF. CDR3 DNA: TGCGCCAGCAGCTTGAGGGGGGCGGGAGGGCCAATCGACGAGCAGTACTTC.

The V gene is TRBV12-3 or TRBV12-4, the J gene TRBJ2-7; D ambiguous. CDR3 length equals 16 residues. With 4 bases removed from V and 0 bases from J, the gap between germline ends came to 16 bases. CDR3 sequence: CASSSYGRRNSYEQYF. The CDR3, as DNA: TGTGCCAGCAGTTCCTACGGAAGGCGTAACTCCTACGAGCAGTACTTC.

The rearrangement joins TRBV7-2 to TRBJ1-3; 8 bases are a match to TRBD1. V shed 5 bases and J 0 bases; nucleotides not matched to a gene: 6. Looked up from germline, CDR1 is SGHTA and CDR2 is FQGNSA. CDR3 length equals 16 residues. The CDR3 sequence is CASSRTGTNSGNTIYF. The CDR3 bases are TGTGCCAGCAGCCGGACAGGGACAAACTCTGGAAACACCATATATTTT.

V is TRBV20-1 and J is TRBJ2-7, with 12 bases identical to TRBD2. CDR3 length: 14 residues. Germline V CDR1 and CDR2: DFQATT, SNEGSKA (reference sequence). Trimming cost V 2 bases and J 12 bases; bases outside gene matches: 11. The CDR3 region is CSARTLAGGPLWYF. The CDR3 DNA follows: TGCAGTGCTAGAACGCTAGCGGGAGGGCCTTTATGGTACTTC.

This chain joins TRBV19 and TRBJ2-1, with 14 bases that match TRBD2. After removal of 3 bases from V and 15 bases from J, the junction contained 13 bases not matched to a gene. The length of the CDR3 is 16 residues. Per germline, CDR1 LNHDA and CDR2 SQIVND (reference sequence). This CDR3 is CASSIFGTSGSPAPFF. CDR3 DNA sequence: TGTGCCAGTAGTATCTTCGGGACTAGCGGGAGTCCTGCGCCGTTCTTC.

This chain uses TRBV7-8 with TRBJ2-7, with TRBD2 matching 11 bases. This CDR3 has 16 residues. Germline-derived CDR1 and CDR2 are SGHVS and FQNEAQ. Trimming cost V 1 base and J 4 bases; bases outside gene matches: 6. CDR3 nucleotide sequence: TGTGCCAGCAGCTTAGACCCGGGACTAGCGGCTTACGAGCAGTACTTC. Translation: CASSLDPGLAAYEQYF.

CDR3 in amino acids: CASSQDPVGGRAFF. The DNA for the CDR3 is TGTGCCAGCAGCCAAGATCCAGTCGGGGGGAGAGCTTTCTTT. The V and J genes are TRBV4-2 and TRBJ1-1, with a weak D call TRBD1 (5 bases). This CDR3 spans 14 amino acids. CDR1 and CDR2 (germline): LGHNA, YNFKEQ. V was trimmed by 0 bases and J by 10 bases, leaving 15 bases between them.